One and the same sample provided the 12 T cell receptor beta chains below, sequenced in a study of T-cell memory formation after mild COVID-19. MiXCR, run by TCRdb on the 5' RACE reads, gives a single entry per CDR3 protein. The sample has about 260,000 distinct CDR3 sequences; 8% to 10% are singletons. Sequenced input: PBMCs or a T cell subset sorted from them (not recorded which). These TCRs come from a man between 18 and 29 years old who had mild COVID-19 (a few samples of this study predate the infection). Cell type and time point are not known.

This clonotype was found a few times. J is TRBJ2-7 and V is TRBV20-1; D call uncertain. The V gene lost 0 bases and the J gene lost 0 bases, with 12 bases spanning the gap. Germline CDR1 DFQATT, CDR2 SNEGSKA (reference sequence). The CDR3 is made up of 15 amino acids. The CDR3 sequence is CSARESGSSSYEQYV. CDR3 nucleotide sequence: TGCAGTGCTAGAGAATCGGGCTCCAGCTCCTACGAGCAGTACGTC.

The J gene is TRBJ1-3, the V gene TRBV20-1, with D hard to call. Germline CDR1 DFQATT, CDR2 SNEGSKA (reference sequence). This CDR3 is 13 amino acids long. V lost 4 bases and J 3 bases, leaving 10 bases between the germline ends. Here the CDR3 reads CSAKETIGNTIYF. CDR3 nucleotides: TGCAGTGCTAAGGAAACGATTGGAAACACCATATATTTT.

This clonotype was detected a few times. The gene calls are TRBV28 and TRBJ2-7, with D possibly TRBD2 on 7 matching bases. The CDR3 has 12 residues. V lost 6 bases and J 6 bases, leaving 12 bases between the germline ends. CDR1 and CDR2 from the germline V gene are MDHEN and SYDVKM. The CDR3 reads CASSRRGREQYV. CDR3 in DNA: TGTGCCAGCAGCAGGCGGGGGCGCGAGCAGTACGTC.

The rearrangement joins TRBV6-5 to TRBJ1-6, with D unclear. The germline V gene has CDR1 MNHEY and CDR2 SVGAGI. CDR3 length: 14 amino acids. V lost 2 bases and J lost 7, with 9 bases in between. Here the CDR3 reads CASSYREVNSPLHF. In nucleotides, the CDR3 is TGTGCCAGCAGTTACAGGGAAGTAAATTCACCCCTCCACTTT.

This clonotype was picked up many times. V and J are TRBV7-6 and TRBJ2-1; no firm D call. The CDR3 has 13 amino acids. V was clipped by 5 bases and J by 3 bases, with 8 bases between them. The germline gives CDR1 SGHVS, CDR2 FNYEAQ. The CDR3 loop reads CASSPPDYNEQFF. The CDR3 nucleotides are TGTGCCAGCAGCCCACCAGACTACAATGAGCAGTTCTTC. The whole variable domain, filled in from reference TRBV7-6 and TRBJ2-1, reads GAGVSQSPRYKVTKRGQDVALRCDPISGHVSLYWYRQALGQGPEFLTYFNYEAQQDKSGLPNDRFSAERPEGSISTLTIQRTEQRDSAMYRCASSPPDYNEQFFGPGTRLTVL.

This sequence joins TRBV7-2 and TRBJ2-5; 8 bases align to TRBD1. J was trimmed by 1 base and V by 5 bases; bases with no gene match: 6. Looked up from germline, CDR1 is SGHTA and CDR2 is FQGNSA. The CDR3 has 15 residues. The CDR3 sequence: CASSIQGTGQETQYF. The CDR3 bases are TGTGCCAGCAGCATACAAGGGACAGGCCAAGAGACCCAGTACTTC. Full variable domain (missing parts from reference TRBV7-2 and TRBJ2-5): GAGVSQSPSNKVTEKGKDVELRCDPISGHTALYWYRQSLGQGLEFLIYFQGNSAPDKSGLPSDRFSAERTGGSVSTLTIQRTQQEDSAVYLCASSIQGTGQETQYFGPGTRLLVL.

The rearrangement joins TRBV6-2 or TRBV6-3 to TRBJ1-1; 8 nucleotides align to TRBD1. J was trimmed by 10 bases and V by 6 bases; bases with no gene match: 13. This CDR3 region has 14 residues. Germline values: CDR1 MNHEY, CDR2 SVGEGT. CDR3: CASSKPSTGVRAFF. In DNA, the CDR3 is TGTGCCAGCAGCAAACCGTCGACAGGGGTACGAGCTTTCTTT.

This clonotype was observed many times. The rearrangement joins TRBV7-2 to TRBJ1-2; D is uncertain. Germline CDR1 reads SGHTA; CDR2 reads FQGNSA. The CDR3 sequence is 12 residues long. The V end lost 6 bases, the J end lost 1 base, and 6 bases lay between the germline ends. CDR3 region: CASSLRNYGYTF. CDR3 DNA: TGTGCCAGCAGTTTGCGTAACTATGGCTACACCTTC.

This chain links TRBV12-3 or TRBV12-4 with TRBJ1-1; a possible D gene is TRBD1 (5 bases). The V gene lost 3 bases and the J gene lost 2 bases, with 10 bases spanning the gap. This CDR3 region has 14 residues. The CDR3 nucleotides are TGTGCCAGCAGTTTGTGGGGGGACAACACTGAAGCTTTCTTT. Translated: CASSLWGDNTEAFF.

The chain combines TRBV20-1 with TRBJ1-1, with D uncertain. CDR1 is DFQATT, CDR2 SNEGSKA, per germline (reference sequence). The V end lost 6 bases, the J end lost 6 bases, and 11 bases lay between the germline ends. This CDR3 region has 11 residues. Here the CDR3 DNA reads TGCAGTGCGCCCCAGATTGCTGAAGCTTTCTTT. This sequence encodes CSAPQIAEAFF.

J is TRBJ1-2 and V is TRBV4-1; perhaps TRBD1 as D (5 bases). This CDR3 spans 14 amino acids. V lost 0 bases and J lost 5, with 10 bases in between. Germline lookup yields CDR1 MGHRA and CDR2 YSYEKL. CDR3 loop: CASSQEWGRYGYTF. In nucleotides, the CDR3 is TGCGCCAGCAGCCAAGAGTGGGGGAGGTATGGCTACACCTTC.

This clonotype showed up just a few times. This sequence joins TRBV14 and TRBJ2-3, with 10 bases matching TRBD2. The junction had 13 bases not matched to a gene; V was cut back by 5 bases and J by 2 bases. Germline CDR1 is SGHDN and CDR2 is FVKESK. This CDR3 has 18 amino acids. The CDR3 sequence is CASSSAPGLAIYTDTQYF. Here the CDR3 DNA reads TGTGCCAGCAGCTCGGCTCCGGGACTAGCGATTTACACAGATACGCAGTATTTT.